The present entry profiles one T cell receptor beta chain with its context. This clonotype was seen a few times. The antigen it recognizes is unknown. Base qualities are not recorded, but no much larger clone differs from it by a single base. The data stem from a study of early T cells in non-severe SARS-CoV-2 infection (dated by TCRdb to 2020 to 2022). At the level of the whole study: TCR sequencing used bulk RNA from unsorted whole blood, so alpha and beta chains could not be paired. The research as a whole found: VDJdb matching was skewed toward anti-spike CD8 responses and likely underestimated virus-specific expansions, missing private and CD4 specificities.

The germline V gene (reference sequence) yields DFQATT for CDR1 and SNEGSKA for CDR2. The CDR3, cysteine through phenylalanine, is 15 amino acids long. Only CDR3 DNA remains: 45 bases, in frame from the first base. V ends up 6 bases short and J 0 bases short, with an unmatched junction base count of 9. The study was a case-control design nested within a healthcare worker cohort in London, UK, with weekly nasopharyngeal swab PCR tests and blood sampling. Healthcare workers were recruited between 23 and 31 March 2020, during the week of the UK lockdown, and were followed weekly for up to about 15 weeks. Library preparation was by 5' RACE. Sequencing was carried out with a NextSeq 500. To correct for sequencing error and PCR bias, the TCR library protocol tagged individual cDNA molecules with unique molecular identifiers. Sequencing covered both TCR alpha and beta chains, and within each sample the abundances of alpha and beta sequences were tightly co-correlated. Per the original workflow: V gene, J gene and CDR3 annotation of TCR sequences was performed with Decombinator V4. Expanded TCRs were defined as changing significantly between any two time points under a Poisson model with p below 0.0001. TCR abundances were normalised to the total number of TCRs sequenced per sample and expressed as counts per million. MAIT TCRs were defined by TRAV1-2 paired with TRAJ12, TRAJ20 or TRAJ33, and iNKT TCRs by TRAV10 paired with TRAJ18. VDJdb, accessed 1 November 2021, was searched for CMV, EBV and SARS-CoV-2 annotated TCRs, with TCRs annotated for multiple antigens excluded. Using fastp trimming at Q25 and MiXCR clonotype assembly, TCRdb reanalyzed the public sequencing data and kept in-frame beta chains. Each record represents a unique CDR3 protein, reported with the most common genes and DNA among its rows. The V and J calls reflect TCRdb's pipeline rather than the authors' work. For this sample there are about 60,000 distinct CDR3 sequences; about 12% appear just once. Around 4.5% of the sample rests with the top ten.

The sequence came from an adult who was a healthcare worker with PCR-confirmed SARS-CoV-2 infection or an uninfected control (not recorded which). The sequencing input was whole blood. The rearranged segments are TRBV20-1 and TRBJ2-7; the central 9 bases match TRBD1. The DNA sequence is TGCAGTGCAAGTTCGGGGACAGGGATCTCCTACGAGCAGTACTTC. This yields the protein CSASSGTGISYEQYF.